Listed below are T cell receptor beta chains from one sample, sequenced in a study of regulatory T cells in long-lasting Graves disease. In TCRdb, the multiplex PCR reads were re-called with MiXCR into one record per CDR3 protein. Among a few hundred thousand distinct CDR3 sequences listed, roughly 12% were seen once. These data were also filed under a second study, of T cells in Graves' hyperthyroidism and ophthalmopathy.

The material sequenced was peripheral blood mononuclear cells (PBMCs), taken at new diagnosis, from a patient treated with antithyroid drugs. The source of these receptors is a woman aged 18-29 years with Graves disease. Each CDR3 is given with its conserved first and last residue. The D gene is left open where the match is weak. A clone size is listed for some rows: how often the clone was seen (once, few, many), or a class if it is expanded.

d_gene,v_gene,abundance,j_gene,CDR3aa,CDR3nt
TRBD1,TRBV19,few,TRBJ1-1,CASSIKGDSTEAFF,TGTGCCAGTAGTATCAAAGGGGACAGCACTGAAGCTTTCTTT
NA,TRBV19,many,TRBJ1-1,CASSISLAVMNTEAFF,TGTGCCAGTAGTATTTCTTTGGCAGTGATGAACACTGAAGCTTTCTTT
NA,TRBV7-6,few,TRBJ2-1,CASSLVPEGYNEQFF,TGTGCCAGCAGCTTAGTGCCAGAGGGGTACAATGAGCAGTTCTTC
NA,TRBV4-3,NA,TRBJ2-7,CASSQGDGSNYEQYF,TGCGCCAGCAGCCAAGGGGACGGGAGTAACTACGAGCAGTACTTC
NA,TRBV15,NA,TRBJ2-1,CATSRDSGYNEQFF,TGTGCCACCAGCAGAGATTCCGGTTACAATGAGCAGTTCTTC
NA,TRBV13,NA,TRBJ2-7,CASSTRGTGTVYEQYF,TGTGCCAGCAGCACCCGAGGCACAGGGACGGTCTACGAGCAGTACTTC
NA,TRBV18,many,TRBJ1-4,CASSPGSDEKLFF,TGTGCCAGCTCACCGGGGTCTGATGAAAAACTGTTTTTT
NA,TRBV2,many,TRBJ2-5,CARGRTETQYF,TGTGCCAGAGGCCGGACCGAGACCCAGTACTTC
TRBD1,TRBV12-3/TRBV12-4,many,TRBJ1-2,CASSDHRGLTNYGYTF,TGTGCCAGCAGCGACCACAGGGGACTAACTAACTATGGCTACACCTTC
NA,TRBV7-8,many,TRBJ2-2,CALRAGGHTGELFF,TGTGCCCTAAGGGCTGGAGGGCACACCGGGGAGCTGTTTTTT
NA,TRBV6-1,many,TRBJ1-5,CASSRRDQGNQPQHF,TGTGCCAGCAGTCGCCGGGACCAAGGCAATCAGCCCCAGCATTTT
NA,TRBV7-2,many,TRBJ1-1,CASSLLGTFSANTEAFF,TGTGCCAGCAGCCTCCTAGGGACTTTTTCGGCTAACACTGAAGCTTTCTTT
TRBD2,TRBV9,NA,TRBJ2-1,CASSEEGLATSEQFF,TGTGCCAGCAGCGAGGAGGGACTAGCGACGAGTGAGCAGTTCTTC
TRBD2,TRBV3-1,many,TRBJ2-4,CASSPIQPGTSGKLNIQYF,TGTGCCAGCAGCCCGATACAACCCGGGACTAGCGGGAAATTAAACATTCAGTACTTC
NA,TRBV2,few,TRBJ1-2,CASLSRRGDYGYTF,TGTGCCAGCCTATCGCGCAGGGGAGACTATGGCTACACCTTC
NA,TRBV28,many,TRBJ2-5,CASLGIGAAVGETQYF,TGTGCCAGCCTAGGAATAGGGGCCGCCGTCGGGGAGACCCAGTACTTC
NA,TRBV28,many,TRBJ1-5,CASSWGSGQPQHF,TGTGCCAGCAGTTGGGGGTCGGGTCAGCCCCAGCATTTT
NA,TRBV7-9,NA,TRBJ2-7,CASSETSEQYF,TGTGCCAGCAGCGAAACTAGCGAGCAGTACTTC
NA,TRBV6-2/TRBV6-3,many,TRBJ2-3,CASNSDRTDTQYF,TGTGCCAGCAATAGCGACCGCACAGATACGCAGTATTTT
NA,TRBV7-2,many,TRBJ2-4,CASSLVAPFRRTKNIQYF,TGTGCCAGCAGCTTAGTAGCACCGTTTCGCCGGACCAAAAACATTCAGTACTTC
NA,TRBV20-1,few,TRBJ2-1,CSAMAPSSYNEQFF,TGCAGTGCTATGGCCCCTAGCTCCTACAATGAGCAGTTCTTC
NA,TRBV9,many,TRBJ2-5,CASSVTGTETQYF,TGTGCCAGCAGCGTAACAGGGACGGAGACCCAGTACTTC
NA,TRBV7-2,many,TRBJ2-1,CASSLSYNEQFF,TGTGCCAGCAGCCTCTCCTACAATGAGCAGTTCTTC
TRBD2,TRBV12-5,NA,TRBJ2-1,CASAVTGTSGNEQFF,TGTGCTAGTGCCGTGACCGGGACTAGCGGCAATGAGCAGTTCTTC
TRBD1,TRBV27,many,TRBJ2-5,CASSFLSGQGQEETQYF,TGTGCCAGCAGTTTTTTATCGGGACAGGGGCAGGAAGAGACCCAGTACTTC
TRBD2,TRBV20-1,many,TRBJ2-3,CSAILAGGMSTDTQYF,TGCAGTGCTATACTAGCGGGGGGGATGAGCACAGATACGCAGTATTTT
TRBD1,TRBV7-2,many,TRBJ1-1,CASSVGQGRFRATEAFF,TGTGCCAGCAGCGTCGGACAGGGGCGGTTTCGCGCCACTGAAGCTTTCTTT
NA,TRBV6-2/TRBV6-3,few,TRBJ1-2,CASSYSIFVGGDYGYTF,TGTGCCAGCAGTTACTCGATTTTCGTTGGGGGCGACTATGGCTACACCTTC
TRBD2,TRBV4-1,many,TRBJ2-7,CASSQSAPGLVYEQYF,TGCGCCAGCAGCCAATCCGCCCCGGGACTAGTCTACGAGCAGTACTTC
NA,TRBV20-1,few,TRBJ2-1,CSARTGVGNNEQFF,TGCAGTGCCCGAACGGGAGTTGGGAACAATGAGCAGTTCTTC
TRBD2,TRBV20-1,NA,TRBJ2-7,CSAWDRSVAGGYEQYF,TGCAGTGCTTGGGACCGATCGGTAGCGGGAGGTTACGAGCAGTACTTC
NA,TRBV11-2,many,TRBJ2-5,CASSSPGPIQETQYF,TGTGCCAGCAGCTCGCCGGGACCGATTCAAGAGACCCAGTACTTC